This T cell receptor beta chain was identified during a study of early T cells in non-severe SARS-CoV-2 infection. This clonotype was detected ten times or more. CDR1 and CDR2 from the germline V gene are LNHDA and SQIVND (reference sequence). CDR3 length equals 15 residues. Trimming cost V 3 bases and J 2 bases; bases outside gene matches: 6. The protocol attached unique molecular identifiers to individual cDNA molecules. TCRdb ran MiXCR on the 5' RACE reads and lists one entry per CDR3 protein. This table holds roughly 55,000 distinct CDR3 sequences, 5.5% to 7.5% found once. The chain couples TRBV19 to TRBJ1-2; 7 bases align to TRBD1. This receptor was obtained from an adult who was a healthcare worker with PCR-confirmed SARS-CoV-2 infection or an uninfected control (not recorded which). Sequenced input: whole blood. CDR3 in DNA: TGTGCCAGTAGTATCATTCAGGGACAGAACTATGGCTACACCTTC. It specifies CASSIIQGQNYGYTF.